Listed below are T cell receptor beta chains from one sample, sequenced in a study of blood T cell repertoires in COVID-19. Sequenced by immunoSEQ multiplex PCR; TCRdb stores in-frame clones only, minus some. The table includes some 350,000 clones, over 70% detected once. The sample taken for sequencing was peripheral blood. These receptors originate from a man aged 30 to 39 with active or convalescent COVID-19. CDR3s include the opening cysteine and the closing phenylalanine or tryptophan. D genes are given only for firm matches. Only some rows state a clone size, as once, few, many or a class for expanded clones.

DNA	CDR3	D	J	V	size
TGCGCCAGCAGCCAAGGAACAAACTATGGCTACACCTTC	CASSQGTNYGYTF	NA	TRBJ1-2	TRBV4-1	NA
TGTGCCAGCACCTCGGGCGGGAGGGCCAGGAACGAGCAGTACTTC	CASTSGGRARNEQYF	TRBD2	TRBJ2-7	TRBV28	NA
TGCGCCAGCAGCGTCCCCCGGGCGGGCGAAAAACTGTTTTTT	CASSVPRAGEKLFF	NA	TRBJ1-4	TRBV4-1	few
TGCGCCAGCAGCACCGGACAGGGGGCATTGTACACTGAAGCTTTCTTT	CASSTGQGALYTEAFF	TRBD1	TRBJ1-1	TRBV4-1	NA
TGTGCCAGCAGCGTAACCCCTGGGCGGCTAGCGGCCCACAATGAGCAGTTCTTC	CASSVTPGRLAAHNEQFF	TRBD2	TRBJ2-1	TRBV9	NA
TGTGCCAGCAGTCTATCGGGGCAGGGCTCCTACGAGCAGTACTTC	CASSLSGQGSYEQYF	NA	TRBJ2-7	TRBV27	NA
TGTGCCAGCAGCCCCAAACAGCTAGCGGGGGGCTTCCAAGAGACCCAGTACTTC	CASSPKQLAGGFQETQYF	TRBD2	TRBJ2-5	TRBV9	NA
TGTGCCACCAGTGACTACAGGGGATGGGAGCAGTACTTC	CATSDYRGWEQYF	TRBD1	TRBJ2-7	TRBV24-1	NA
TGTGCCATCTCCGCCCTCGGCTACAATGAGCAGTTCTTC	CAISALGYNEQFF	NA	TRBJ2-1	TRBV6-6	NA
TGTGCCAGCAGGATCTTTTATGGACAGGGGGATCAGCCCCAGCATTTT	CASRIFYGQGDQPQHF	TRBD1	TRBJ1-5	TRBV6-6	NA